This entry is about one T cell receptor beta chain. Its target is unknown. Different DNA sequences within this sample yield the same CDR3. The sample comes from a study of shared clonotypes between healthy human individuals. Whole-study results and caveats: As a rule, naive subsets had a larger estimated richness than memory subsets.

Splitting of each subset's genomic DNA was done evenly across several immunoSEQ plates. Data came from immunoSEQ multiplex PCR; TCRdb stores just in-frame clones and leaves some out. This table holds some 2 million clones, about 95% found once. V was clipped by 2 bases and J by 1 base, with 6 bases between them. The CDR3 has 13 residues. Looked up from germline, CDR1 is MNHEY and CDR2 is SMNVEV (reference sequence). Naive CD8 cells lacked CD45RO and underwent positive selection for CCR7, leaving out terminally differentiated effector memory CD45RA+ cells. Sequences were obtained from naive CD8+ T cells sorted from blood. This chain joins TRBV27 and TRBJ2-7; no clear D gene. The source of this sequence is a man aged 18 to 35 in good health. CDR3 sequence (DNA): TGTGCCAGCAGTTTACAAGGGTCCTACGAGCAGTACTTC. It specifies CASSLQGSYEQYF.